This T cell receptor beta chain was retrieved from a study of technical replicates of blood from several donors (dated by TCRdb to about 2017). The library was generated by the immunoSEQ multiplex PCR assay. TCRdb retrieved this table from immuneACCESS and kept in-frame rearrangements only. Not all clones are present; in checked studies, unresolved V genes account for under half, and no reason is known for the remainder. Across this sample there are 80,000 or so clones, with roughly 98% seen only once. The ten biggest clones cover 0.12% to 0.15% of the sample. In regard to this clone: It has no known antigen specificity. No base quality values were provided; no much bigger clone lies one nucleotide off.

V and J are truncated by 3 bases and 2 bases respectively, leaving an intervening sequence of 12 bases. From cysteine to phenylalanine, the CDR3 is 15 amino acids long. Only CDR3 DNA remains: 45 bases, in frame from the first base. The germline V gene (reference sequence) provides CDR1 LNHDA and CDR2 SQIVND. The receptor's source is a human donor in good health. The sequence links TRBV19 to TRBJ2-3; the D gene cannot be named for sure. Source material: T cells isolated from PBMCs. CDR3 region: CASSIGDGATDTQYF. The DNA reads TGTGCCAGTAGTATCGGAGACGGAGCCACAGATACGCAGTATTTT.